The T cell receptor (beta chain) described here comes from a study of blood T cell repertoires in COVID-19. For the study at large: Some COVID-19 samples were acute and others convalescent; all came from the United States, Italy and Spain.

Methods used by the authors: Amplification of reference gene primers was used by the study to estimate nucleated cell counts. Here immunoSEQ multiplex PCR was the method, and the copy in TCRdb shows in-frame clones only, minus some. The V and J calls and clone size were taken over from that table, and D and trimming were inferred from the DNA. The sample shows over 350,000 clones, 87% of them seen only once. The CDR3 runs 15 residues. The V gene's germline CDR1 is LGHDT and CDR2 YNNKEL (reference sequence). V shed 4 bases and J 0 bases; nucleotides not matched to a gene: 2. This chain links TRBV3-1 (or the pseudogene TRBV3-2) with TRBJ1-1, with 10 bases that match TRBD1. This clonotype originated in a woman younger than 35 with acute COVID-19. Source material: PBMCs or T cells enriched from blood (not recorded which). This CDR3 reads CASSRQGALNTEAFF. CDR3 bases: TGTGCCAGCAGCCGACAGGGGGCTTTGAACACTGAAGCTTTCTTT.